This T cell receptor (beta chain) was found in a study of neurological immune-mediated disorders (dated 2019 in TCRdb). With regard to the full study: Among the 35 or so multiple sclerosis patients, relapsing-remitting MS was present in some 31 and secondary progressive MS was present in 3. Using UMI-based sequencing, the study compared peripheral blood TCR-beta repertoires from patients with HTLV-I-associated myelopathy (HAM/TSP), patients with multiple sclerosis, and healthy controls. Alongside PBMC samples, the set of approximately 100 TCR-beta libraries contained longitudinal samples, technical triplicates, and paired CD4+ and CD8+ T-cell subsets that had been sorted. The cohort included 60 to 75 subjects: roughly 15 with HAM/TSP, approximately 34 with multiple sclerosis, and roughly 20 healthy controls. General study outcomes and caveats: The highest TCR clonal expansion was observed in HAM/TSP patients, whereas the lowest was observed in MS patients, even when compared with healthy controls. Repertoires from 18 of 34 MS patients were grouped by phylogenetic analysis into a cluster of related CDR3 sequences, suggesting a possible repertoire-level signature. No identical CDR3 amino acid sequences were found to be shared among expanded clones across subjects, suggesting that TCR-beta repertoires were private in all groups. No clinical or MRI features were associated with the MS cluster, and the authors said that larger cohorts are needed.

V trim: 5 bases; J trim: 4 bases; unmatched bases: 10. CDR1 and CDR2, per the germline V gene, are LGHNA and YSLEER. Including cysteine and phenylalanine, the CDR3 has 15 amino acids. The entry retains the CDR3 DNA only, 45 bases that are in frame from base 1. Unsorted PBMC libraries were generated from 2 million PBMCs stored in RNAlater at -80 °C until RNA extraction. Multiple sclerosis patients were enrolled in a US clinical protocol evaluating disease progression by magnetic resonance imaging. Peripheral blood underwent Ficoll-Hypaque density gradient centrifugation to isolate PBMCs, which were then cryopreserved in liquid nitrogen. This clonotype was picked up many times. The clone's antigen remains unknown. Base quality data are lacking; no much larger clone is found one base away. To synthesize cDNA, template-switch 5'RACE was performed with a primer carrying a 10-nucleotide random unique molecular identifier so that each TCR transcript was tagged. Over 180 million TCR-beta sequences, covering 15-18 subjects, were produced in each sequencing run. The RNeasy kit was used to extract total RNA. Using the KAPA Real-time Library Amplification kit, TCR-beta VDJ regions were amplified with primers for the TCR constant region and the 5'RACE anchor. Sample indexes and Illumina adaptors were added in a first PCR, and a second PCR then increased library yield. After Ampure bead purification, the TCR product of roughly 650 bp was size-selected on a 2% E-gel SizeSelection system. Before pooling, library quality was checked on a Bioanalyzer, concentration was measured with Qubit, and libraries were quantified with the Kapa Library Quantification kit. An Illumina HiSeq 2500 sequenced the libraries paired-end 2 x 150 bp. To increase sequence diversity, roughly 24-32% phiX was spiked into each library pool. Per the source publication's procedure: Quality-filtered reads were processed with the UMI-based MiGEC pipeline, which removed over 80% of raw TCR sequences during error correction. IMGT germline references were used for aligning VDJ genes, and each clonotype was defined as a unique CDR3 amino acid sequence together with its V-J genes. Clonal expansion, Shannon diversity and CDR3 relatedness (CalcPairwiseDistances, ClusterSamples) were evaluated with VDJtools, and phylogenetic trees were built with CLCbio workbench. Expanded clones were defined as having at least 8 unique UMIs, based on coefficient-of-variation modelling across technical triplicates. Using fastp at Q25 and MiXCR, TCRdb reprocessed the public reads and kept productive beta chains. Each record represents a unique CDR3 protein, reported with the most common genes and DNA among its rows. These V and J calls derive from TCRdb rather than the authors' analysis. The sample yields about 53,000 distinct CDR3 sequences; roughly 3.2% were counted once. The top ten clones comprise around 3.1% of the sample.

This sequence uses TRBV4-3 and TRBJ1-1; 7 central bases correspond to TRBD1. Sequencing input: PBMCs. The receptor comes from a woman aged 30 to 39 with multiple sclerosis. Here the CDR3 is given as CASSFRDSRATEAFF. The DNA reads TGCGCCAGCAGCTTTCGGGACAGCCGCGCCACTGAAGCTTTCTTT.